This TCR beta chain originates from a study of post-analysis software for immune sequencing data. Study-wide results and caveats: The study found TRBV5-6, TRBV5-1 and TRBV20-1 among a handful of TRBV segments more frequent in patients than controls.

The ends were cut back, 5 bases at V and 2 bases at J, with 4 bases in the middle. CDR3 length: 11 residues. Presence of unique molecular identifiers characterized the TCR beta cDNA libraries. A single record per CDR3 protein comes from TCRdb applying MiXCR to the PCR reads. The table has about 770,000 distinct CDR3 sequences, 46% seen once. This clonotype was detected only a few times. The antigen is undetermined. This sequence may be a read error, since a much larger clone differs from it by one base. The source of this sequence is a girl aged 5-17 years with multiple sclerosis. The chain employs TRBV12-3 or TRBV12-4 and TRBJ2-7; D uncertain. The sequenced sample consisted of blood. CDR3 sequence: CASSPPYEQYF. As DNA, the CDR3 is TGTGCCAGCAGTCCACCCTACGAGCAGTACTTC.